A selection of T cell receptor beta chains follows, all from one sample in a study of T cell repertoires in cytomegalovirus infection. Using its own MiXCR run on the reads, TCRdb lists one record per CDR3 protein. Of 200,000 to 300,000 distinct CDR3 sequences listed, roughly 13% are singletons. Sequenced input: PBMCs. The source of these receptors is a human donor in good health (CMV status not recorded). Some clones in this sample may be carry-over from other donors' samples. Each CDR3 is given with its conserved first and last residue. D genes are given only for firm matches. For some rows the clone size is stated as once, few or many, or as a class when expanded; others skip it.

TRBV7-9	few	TRBD1	TRBJ1-2	TGTGCCAGCACCCACTCGCCGGGACAGGGATCTAACTATGGCTACACCTTC	CASTHSPGQGSNYGYTF
TRBV28	few	TRBD1	TRBJ2-7	TGTGCCAGCAGTTATAGGGGGCGCCTCTACGAGCAGTACTTC	CASSYRGRLYEQYF
TRBV4-1	many	TRBD2	TRBJ2-3	TGCGCCAGCAGCCAAGACCCCGGACTAGCGGGAGACACGCAGTATTTT	CASSQDPGLAGDTQYF
TRBV10-3	few	.	TRBJ1-6	TGTGCCATCAGGGGGGGGGATTCACCCCTCCACTTT	CAIRGGDSPLHF
TRBV20-1	few	TRBD2	TRBJ2-7	TGCAGTGCAGACCGCGCCAGCGGGAAGGCCGAGCAGTACTTC	CSADRASGKAEQYF
TRBV7-2	many	.	TRBJ1-5	TGTGCCAGCAGCTGGGGACCCAAAGGAAGCAATCAGCCCCAGCATTTT	CASSWGPKGSNQPQHF
TRBV3-1	.	.	TRBJ1-2	TGTGCCAGCAGCCAAGATACGAGGCGACGACATAATGGCTACACCTTC	CASSQDTRRRHNGYTF
TRBV7-2	.	TRBD2	TRBJ2-5	TGTGCCAGCAGATTATCTTGGACTAGCGGGAGAGGGACCAAGTACTTC	CASRLSWTSGRGTKYF
TRBV7-6	.	TRBD1	TRBJ2-7	TGTGCCAGCAGCTTAGAGACAGGGGGGGCCTACGAGCAGTACTTC	CASSLETGGAYEQYF
TRBV2	.	.	TRBJ2-7	TGTGCCAGCAGTGAAACCCCGGGGCGACGCGAGCAGTACTTC	CASSETPGRREQYF
TRBV29-1	once	TRBD2	TRBJ2-4	TGCAGCGTTGAAGATCCGCTAGCGGGAGAAAACATTCAGTACTTC	CSVEDPLAGENIQYF
TRBV7-6	many	.	TRBJ2-5	TGTGCCAGCAGCTTAGCGAGAGGGGGGCCAGGGGAGACCCAGTACTTC	CASSLARGGPGETQYF
TRBV7-2	many	TRBD1	TRBJ1-1	TGTGCCAGCAGCCTAAGACAGGGAGGTAGCACTGAAGCTTTCTTT	CASSLRQGGSTEAFF
TRBV2	few	TRBD2	TRBJ2-1	TGTGCCAGCAGCGTAGGACTAGCGGGAGGGCCTACCTACAATGAGCAGTTCTTC	CASSVGLAGGPTYNEQFF
TRBV7-9	many	.	TRBJ1-1	TGTGCCAGCACTCTTAACACTGAAGCTTTCTTT	CASTLNTEAFF
TRBV7-9	many	.	TRBJ2-1	TGTGCCAGCAGCTTATCCAGAGGGGAGCAGTTCTTC	CASSLSRGEQFF
TRBV28	.	.	TRBJ1-1	TGTGCCATCCGGGACGGATCTTTTATGAACACTGAAGCTTTCTTT	CAIRDGSFMNTEAFF
TRBV7-3	many	TRBD2	TRBJ2-3	TGTGCCAGCAGCTCAGGGACTAGCGCCAGAGATACGCAGTATTTT	CASSSGTSARDTQYF
TRBV12-3/TRBV12-4	many	.	TRBJ1-6	TGTGCCAGCAGTTTAAGTGTCGCAGGGTCTTCACCCCTCCACTTT	CASSLSVAGSSPLHF
TRBV9	.	TRBD2	TRBJ2-1	TGTGCCAGCAGCGTTCAAACTAGCGGCTACAATGAGCAGTTCTTC	CASSVQTSGYNEQFF
TRBV29-1	few	.	TRBJ1-1	TGCAGCGCGGGGTCTCAAAGCATGAACACTGAAGCTTTCTTT	CSAGSQSMNTEAFF
TRBV12-5	many	TRBD2	TRBJ2-1	TGTGCTAGTGGCTGGACTAGCGGGAGGAACTCCTACAATGAGCAGTTCTTC	CASGWTSGRNSYNEQFF
TRBV4-1	few	TRBD1	TRBJ2-7	TGCGCCAGCAGCCCTTGGACAGGCTCCTACGAGCAGTACTTC	CASSPWTGSYEQYF
TRBV7-2	few	TRBD1	TRBJ2-7	TGTGCCAGCAGCAACTTGGACAGGGGCTACGAGCAGTACTTC	CASSNLDRGYEQYF
TRBV7-3	few	.	TRBJ2-2	TGTGCCAGCAGCGGATCCGGGACTAACACCGGGGAGCTGTTTTTT	CASSGSGTNTGELFF
TRBV4-2	once	TRBD2	TRBJ2-7	TGTGCCAGCAGCCAAGATCGGAGCGGGAGGGACTACGAGCAGTACTTC	CASSQDRSGRDYEQYF
TRBV5-1	few	TRBD1	TRBJ1-1	TGCGCCAGCAGCTTAAGTACAGGGGTCACTGAAGCTTTCTTT	CASSLSTGVTEAFF
TRBV7-3	many	.	TRBJ2-1	TGTGCCAGCAGCTTACAGGATGGGGATGAGCAGTTCTTC	CASSLQDGDEQFF
TRBV3-1	.	TRBD1	TRBJ1-6	TGTGCCAGCAGCCAAGGGACAGGGGGAAATTCACCCCTCCACTTT	CASSQGTGGNSPLHF
TRBV5-4	few	.	TRBJ1-2	TGTGCCAGCAGTGGACCCAGGGAGCGGTATGGCTACACCTTC	CASSGPRERYGYTF
TRBV14	.	.	TRBJ1-1	TGTGCCAGCAGCCAAGATATTGGGGGGACTGAAGCTTTCTTT	CASSQDIGGTEAFF
TRBV20-1	many	.	TRBJ2-4	TGCAGTGCTGGGGACGGGGACCTCACTAGGTCCTTC	CSAGDGDLTRSF
TRBV7-2	many	.	TRBJ2-7	TGTGCCAGCAGCTTAGGTTTGGCGCCCTACGAGCAGTACTTC	CASSLGLAPYEQYF
TRBV7-2	many	TRBD2	TRBJ2-2	TGTGCCAGCAGCTCGGGACTAGCGGCCGGGGAGCTGTTTTTT	CASSSGLAAGELFF
TRBV6-6	many	TRBD1	TRBJ1-2	TGTGCCAGTGACAGGGTCCCTGGCTACACCTTC	CASDRVPGYTF
TRBV9	few	.	TRBJ2-4	TGTGCCAGCAGCCAGGGAGGGGGAAACATTCAGTACTTC	CASSQGGGNIQYF
TRBV20-1	few	.	TRBJ1-6	TGCAGTGCCATGGCCGGGGAATCACCCCTCCACTTT	CSAMAGESPLHF
TRBV20-1	few	.	TRBJ2-1	TGCAGTGGAGCAGTTACCGCCTACAATGAGCAGTTCTTC	CSGAVTAYNEQFF
TRBV28	few	TRBD1	TRBJ2-2	TGTGCCAGCAGTACCTTAGACAGGGATCCCGGGGAGCTGTTTTTT	CASSTLDRDPGELFF
TRBV19	few	.	TRBJ1-1	TGTGCCAGTACCCCCAAATTGGCGGGCACTGAAGCTTTCTTT	CASTPKLAGTEAFF
TRBV7-8	many	.	TRBJ1-5	TGTGCCAGCAGCTTAGCGCAGGAGGGTAGCAATCAGCCCCAGCATTTT	CASSLAQEGSNQPQHF
TRBV20-1	few	.	TRBJ2-5	TGCAGTGCCACGGGGGCAGGACAAGAGACCCAGTACTTC	CSATGAGQETQYF
TRBV29-1	few	TRBD2	TRBJ2-7	TGCAGCGCCAGGACTAGCGGGCGTTCCTACGAGCAGTACTTC	CSARTSGRSYEQYF
TRBV6-5	few	TRBD2	TRBJ2-5	TGTGCCAGCAGTTACTCGGCAGCGGGGGGGCTGGGGACCCAGTACTTC	CASSYSAAGGLGTQYF
TRBV9	few	TRBD2	TRBJ2-7	TGTGCCAGCAGCGTCTCGGGATCGGGGGGGCGCTACGAGCAGTACTTC	CASSVSGSGGRYEQYF
TRBV7-9	.	TRBD2	TRBJ2-3	TGTGCCAGCAGCTTCCCGTCCCAAACTAGAGCGGGAGACACAGATACGCAGTATTTT	CASSFPSQTRAGDTDTQYF
TRBV29-1	.	.	TRBJ1-1	TGCAGCGTTGAAGATCCGGGCCCAAACACTGAAGCTTTCTTT	CSVEDPGPNTEAFF